This is a list of T cell receptor beta chains from one sample in a study of cytomegalovirus exposure and HLA in healthy donors. Sequencing was performed with immunoSEQ multiplex PCR; in TCRdb, only in-frame clones are kept and a portion is missing. The table includes about 150,000 clones, roughly 62% detected once. The sample consisted of PBMCs. These receptors were collected from a man in his sixties in good health and CMV-seronegative. Each CDR3 is given with its conserved first and last residue. A D gene is named only where the DNA matches it firmly. Clone size is not always given. Where it is, it says once, few, many or a class for expanded clones.

D gene	V gene	J gene	clone size	CDR3 protein	CDR3 DNA
NA	TRBV5-4	TRBJ1-1	few	CASSPPRQTNTEAFF	TGTGCCAGCAGCCCTCCGAGACAGACGAACACTGAAGCTTTCTTT
TRBD1	TRBV6-6	TRBJ1-1	NA	CASTGTGRTEAFF	TGTGCCAGCACCGGGACAGGGCGGACTGAAGCTTTCTTT
NA	TRBV7-2	TRBJ1-2	NA	CASSLVAGESGYTF	TGTGCCAGCAGCTTAGTGGCAGGGGAAAGTGGCTACACCTTC
TRBD2	TRBV4-1	TRBJ2-3	NA	CASSLTPSAGARTDTQYF	TGCGCCAGCAGCCTAACGCCCTCAGCGGGAGCCCGCACAGATACGCAGTATTTT
TRBD1	TRBV4-1	TRBJ2-7	NA	CASSRVLGTGPDEQYF	TGCGCCAGCAGCCGTGTTCTAGGGACAGGGCCCGACGAGCAGTACTTC
NA	TRBV28	TRBJ2-7	NA	CASSYRTHSPGEQYF	TGTGCCAGCAGTTACCGTACCCACTCCCCGGGAGAGCAGTACTTC
NA	TRBV9	TRBJ2-2	NA	CASSLLATPPGELFF	TGTGCCAGCAGCTTACTAGCAACCCCTCCAGGGGAGCTGTTTTTT
TRBD2	TRBV11-2	TRBJ2-3	few	CASSLDPPRAGGTDTQYF	TGTGCCAGCAGCTTAGATCCTCCCAGGGCGGGAGGTACAGATACGCAGTATTTT
TRBD2	TRBV19	TRBJ2-1	NA	CASSFDPGLAEHSYNEQFF	TGTGCCAGTAGTTTCGATCCGGGACTAGCGGAGCACTCCTACAATGAGCAGTTCTTC
TRBD2	TRBV5-1	TRBJ2-7	NA	CASSLGLAGVEQYF	TGCGCCAGCAGCTTGGGACTAGCGGGAGTCGAGCAGTACTTC
NA	TRBV6-5	TRBJ2-7	NA	CASSYWAGAYEQYF	TGTGCCAGCAGTTACTGGGCAGGGGCCTACGAGCAGTACTTC
NA	TRBV13	TRBJ1-2	NA	CASSLRGASLDIHGYTF	TGTGCCAGCAGCTTACGGGGGGCCTCGCTCGATATACATGGCTACACCTTC
NA	TRBV7-9	TRBJ2-1	few	CASSLGISGSGQFF	TGTGCCAGCAGCTTAGGGATTTCGGGGAGTGGGCAGTTCTTC
NA	TRBV7-9	TRBJ2-5	NA	CASSSLQETQYF	TGTGCCAGCTCAAGCTTACAAGAGACCCAGTACTTC
NA	TRBV5-1	TRBJ2-7	few	CASSLARGDEQYF	TGCGCCAGCAGCTTGGCGCGCGGGGACGAGCAGTACTTC
TRBD1	TRBV7-8	TRBJ1-1	NA	CASSLEFARGEAFF	TGTGCCAGCAGCTTAGAGTTCGCCAGGGGGGAAGCTTTCTTT
TRBD1	TRBV27	TRBJ1-4	NA	CASSSDRRSEKLFF	TGTGCCAGCAGTTCGGACAGGAGAAGCGAAAAACTGTTTTTT